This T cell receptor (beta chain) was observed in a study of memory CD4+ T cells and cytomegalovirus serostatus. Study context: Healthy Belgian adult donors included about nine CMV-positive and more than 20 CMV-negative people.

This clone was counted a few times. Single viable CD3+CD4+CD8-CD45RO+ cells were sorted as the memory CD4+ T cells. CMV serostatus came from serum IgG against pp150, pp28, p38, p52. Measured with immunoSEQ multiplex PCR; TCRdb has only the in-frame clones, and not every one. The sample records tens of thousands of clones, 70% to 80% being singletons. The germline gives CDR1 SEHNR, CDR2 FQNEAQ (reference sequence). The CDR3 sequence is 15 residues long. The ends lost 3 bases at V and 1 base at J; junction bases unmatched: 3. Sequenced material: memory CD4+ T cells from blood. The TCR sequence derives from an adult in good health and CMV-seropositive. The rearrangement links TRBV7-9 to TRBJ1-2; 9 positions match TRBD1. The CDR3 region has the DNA TGTGCCAGCAGCTTCGGGGACAGGGATAACTATGGCTACACCTTC. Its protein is CASSFGDRDNYGYTF.